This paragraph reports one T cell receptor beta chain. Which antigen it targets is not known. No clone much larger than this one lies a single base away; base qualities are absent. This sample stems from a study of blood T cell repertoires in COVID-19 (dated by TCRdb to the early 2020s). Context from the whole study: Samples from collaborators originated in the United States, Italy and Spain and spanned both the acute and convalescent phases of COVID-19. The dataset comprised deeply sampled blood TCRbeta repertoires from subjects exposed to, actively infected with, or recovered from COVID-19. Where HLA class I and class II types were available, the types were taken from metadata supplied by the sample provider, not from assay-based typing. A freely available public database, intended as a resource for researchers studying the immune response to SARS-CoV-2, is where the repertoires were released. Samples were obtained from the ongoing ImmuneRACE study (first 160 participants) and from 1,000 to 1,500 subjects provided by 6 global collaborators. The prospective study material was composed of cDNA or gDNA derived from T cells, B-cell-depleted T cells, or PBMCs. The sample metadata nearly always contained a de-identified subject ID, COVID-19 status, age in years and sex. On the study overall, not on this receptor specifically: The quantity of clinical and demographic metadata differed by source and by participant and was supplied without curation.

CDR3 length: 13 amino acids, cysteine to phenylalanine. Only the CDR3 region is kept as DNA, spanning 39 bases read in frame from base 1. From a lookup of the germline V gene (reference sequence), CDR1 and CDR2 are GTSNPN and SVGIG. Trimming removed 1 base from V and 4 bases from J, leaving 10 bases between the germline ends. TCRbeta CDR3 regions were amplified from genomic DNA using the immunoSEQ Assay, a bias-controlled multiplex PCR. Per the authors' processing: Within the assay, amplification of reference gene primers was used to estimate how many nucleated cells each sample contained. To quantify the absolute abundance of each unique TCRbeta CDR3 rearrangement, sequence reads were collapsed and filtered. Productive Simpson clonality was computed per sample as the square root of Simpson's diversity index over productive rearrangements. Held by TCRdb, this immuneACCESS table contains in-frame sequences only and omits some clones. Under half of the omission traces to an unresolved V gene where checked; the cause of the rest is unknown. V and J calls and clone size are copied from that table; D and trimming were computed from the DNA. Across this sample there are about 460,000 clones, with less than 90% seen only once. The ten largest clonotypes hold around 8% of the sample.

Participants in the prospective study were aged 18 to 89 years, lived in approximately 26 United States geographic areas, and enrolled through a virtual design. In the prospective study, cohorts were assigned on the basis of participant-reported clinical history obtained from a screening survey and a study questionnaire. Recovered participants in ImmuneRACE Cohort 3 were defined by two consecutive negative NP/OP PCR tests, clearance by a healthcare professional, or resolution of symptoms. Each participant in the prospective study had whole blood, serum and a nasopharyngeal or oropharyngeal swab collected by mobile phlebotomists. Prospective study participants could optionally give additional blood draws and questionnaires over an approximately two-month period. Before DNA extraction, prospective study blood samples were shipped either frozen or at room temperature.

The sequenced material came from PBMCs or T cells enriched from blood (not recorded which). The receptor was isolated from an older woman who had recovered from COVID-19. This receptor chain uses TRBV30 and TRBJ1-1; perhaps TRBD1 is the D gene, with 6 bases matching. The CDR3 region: CAWSAGVRTEAFF. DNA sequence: TGTGCCTGGAGTGCAGGGGTGCGCACTGAAGCTTTCTTT.